This TCR beta chain was retrieved from a study of a mutant IDH1 vaccine in newly diagnosed glioma. Study at large: Antecedent treatment encompassed radiotherapy, temozolomide, or their combination; the majority received both. Study-level points and caveats: It seemed that pseudoprogression was not linked to changes in the top peripheral T cell clonotypes.

Generated by immunoSEQ multiplex PCR, the TCRdb table keeps only in-frame clones and is missing some. This table has 69,000 or so clones, around 87% appearing once. Time point meaning: week 35, safety follow-up. A single vaccine dose contained 300 ug of mutant IDH1 20-mer peptide, and topical imiquimod was used with it. Diagnosis in the donors showed new WHO grade 3 or 4 astrocytomas that were IDH1-mutant and ATRX-lost. Germline-derived CDR1 and CDR2 are SGHTA and FQGNSA. The V end lost 7 bases, the J end lost 3 bases, and 14 bases lay between the germline ends. CDR3 length equals 14 residues. As regards this clone: Its cognate antigen is unknown.

The TCR was taken from a man aged 25 to 40 with glioma. The genes are TRBV7-2 and TRBJ2-3, with a possible D match to TRBD2 (5 bases). The source material was PBMCs, sampled from a glioma patient whose treatment included an IDH1 peptide vaccine. The CDR3 DNA reads as TGTGCCAGCACCCAATCCTCGGGGACAGATACGCAGTATTTT. It translates to CASTQSSGTDTQYF.